Sequencing of this T cell receptor beta chain was carried out in a study of blood T cell repertoires in COVID-19. On the study more broadly: Sources were T cells, B-cell-depleted T cells, or PBMCs; the material itself was cDNA or gDNA.

The authors' processing: It was from reference gene primer amplification that nucleated cell counts were estimated. The repertoire was sequenced with immunoSEQ multiplex PCR; TCRdb's copy has only in-frame clones and lacks some. The DNA was the basis for D and trimming; V, J and clone size are from that table. The repertoire holds around 260,000 clones, with about 86% as singletons. The CDR3 sequence is 14 residues long. Germline V gene data show CDR1 as SGDLS and CDR2 as YYNGEE. With 1 base removed from V and 1 base from J, the gap between germline ends came to 8 bases. This clonotype was sampled from a person aged 70 to 85 with COVID-19, enrolled during active disease. V gene TRBV9 combines with J gene TRBJ1-2; D is unclear. The sequencing input was peripheral blood. The DNA for the CDR3 is TGTGCCAGCAGCGTACTTCAGGATAACTATGGCTACACCTTC. Protein: CASSVLQDNYGYTF.